These 20 T cell receptor beta chains were all obtained from the same sample, sequenced in a study of cytomegalovirus exposure and HLA in healthy donors. Researchers ran the PCR with 60 Vbeta and 13 Jbeta primers. The method was immunoSEQ multiplex PCR; TCRdb's version includes in-frame clones alone and lacks a portion of them. This table holds 100,000 to 140,000 clones, around 69% found once. The material sequenced was PBMCs. Receptors originate from a young man in good health and CMV-seronegative.

CDR3 region: CASSQGPQGASYQPQHF. The CDR3 DNA follows: TGTGCCAGCAGCCAAGGTCCACAGGGGGCTTCATATCAGCCCCAGCATTTT. The chain employs TRBV4-2 and TRBJ1-5; 9 bases line up with TRBD1. This CDR3 spans 17 amino acids. V dropped 1 base and J dropped 5; count of bases not matched to a gene: 9. Germline values: CDR1 LGHNA, CDR2 YNFKEQ.

This clone was seen a few times. This chain connects TRBV5-4 to TRBJ1-4, with TRBD1 matching 7 bases. Germline values: CDR1 SGHNT, CDR2 YYREEE (reference sequence). V trimming: 5 bases; J trimming: 13 bases; junction bases outside the gene matches: 11. There are 13 residues in the CDR3. The DNA of the CDR3 is TGTGCCAGCAGACCGAGGACAGGCGGAAGACTGTTTTTT. Translated: CASRPRTGGRLFF. The full variable domain, its missing parts supplied by reference TRBV5-4 and TRBJ1-4, is ETGVTQSPTHLIKTRGQQVTLRCSSQSGHNTVSWYQQALGQGPQFIFQYYREEENGRGNFPPRFSGLQFPNYSSELNVNALELDDSALYLCASRPRTGGRLFFGSGTQLSVL.

The rearrangement joins TRBV7-3 to TRBJ2-5; a weak D match, TRBD2 (7 bases). From germline, CDR1 is SGHTA and CDR2 FQGTGA. Trimming stripped 5 bases from V and 5 bases from J, with 12 bases between. The length of the CDR3 is 13 residues. The CDR3 region is CASSPGGGETQYF. CDR3 coding DNA: TGTGCCAGCAGCCCGGGGGGCGGTGAGACCCAGTACTTC.

This clone was seen more than once but under ten times. The rearrangement links TRBV4-3 to TRBJ2-1, with 10 nucleotides matching TRBD1. The CDR3 consists of 14 residues. CDR1 is LGHNA, CDR2 YSLEER, per germline. The junction had 7 bases not matched to a gene; V was cut back by 8 bases and J by 6 bases. DNA of the CDR3: TGCGCCAGCTCCAGGGACAGGGGCATCAATGAGCAGTTCTTC. Translation gives CASSRDRGINEQFF.

V gene TRBV7-9 combines with J gene TRBJ2-7; tentative D call: TRBD2 (6 bases). The CDR3 covers 12 residues. V gave up 5 bases and J gave up 12 bases, with 17 bases separating them. Germline CDR1 reads SEHNR; CDR2 reads FQNEAQ (reference sequence). CDR3 amino acids: CASSLLEGRPYF. CDR3 in DNA: TGTGCCAGCAGCCTCCTGGAGGGGAGGCCGTACTTC.

The V and J genes are TRBV2 and TRBJ2-7, with D possibly TRBD2 on 6 matching bases. V dropped 6 bases and J dropped 1 base, with 10 bases sitting between them. Germline CDR1 SNHLY, CDR2 FYNNEI. This CDR3 spans 13 amino acids. CDR3 sequence: CASSAGRSYEQYF. CDR3 DNA: TGTGCCAGCAGCGCGGGACGTTCCTACGAGCAGTACTTC.

The rearrangement uses TRBV11-3 and TRBJ2-2; 8 bases fit TRBD2. Losses at the gene ends were 5 bases for V and 0 bases for J; bases not matched to a gene: 2. Germline values: CDR1 SGHNT, CDR2 YENEEA. The CDR3 consists of 15 residues. The CDR3 sequence: CASSRGGTNTGELFF. DNA of the CDR3: TGTGCCAGCAGCCGCGGGGGGACGAACACCGGGGAGCTGTTTTTT.

The CDR3 bases are TGTGCCAGCAGCTTGGGCGGGGTCGGGGACAAAAACATTCAGTACTTC. It translates to CASSLGGVGDKNIQYF. The rearrangement joins TRBV5-4 to TRBJ2-4; a weak D match, TRBD2 (6 bases). This CDR3 is built from 16 residues. V lost 0 bases and J lost 3, with 13 bases in between. CDR1 is SGHNT, CDR2 YYREEE, per germline (reference sequence).

The CDR3 nucleotides read TGTGCCAGCAGCGGACTAGCGGGGGGGCTTAATGAGCAGTTCTTC. Translating it yields CASSGLAGGLNEQFF. The chain couples TRBV9 to TRBJ2-1; 14 bases align to TRBD2. The CDR3 length is 15 residues. V shed 3 bases, J shed 7 bases, and the junction held 3 bases outside the gene matches. Per germline, CDR1 SGDLS and CDR2 YYNGEE.

V is TRBV5-1 and J is TRBJ1-6, with a possible D match to TRBD1 (6 bases). CDR3 size: 12 residues. V lost 0 bases, J lost 15 bases, and 10 bases lay in between. From germline, CDR1 is SGHRS and CDR2 YFSETQ. The CDR3 is CASSLEGVILHF. In DNA, the CDR3 is TGCGCCAGCAGCTTGGAGGGGGTAATCCTCCACTTT.

The chain combines TRBV2 with TRBJ1-2, with D maybe TRBD1 (5 bases). Germline assignment: CDR1 SNHLY and CDR2 FYNNEI. This CDR3 spans 12 amino acids. V gave up 8 bases and J gave up 6 bases, with 13 bases separating them. The CDR3, as DNA: TGTGCCAGCCCACAGGTGGGTCATGGCTACACCTTC. Encoded protein: CASPQVGHGYTF.

This chain joins TRBV7-8 and TRBJ2-1; TRBD2 agrees at 8 bases. V lost 1 base, J lost 6 bases, and 8 bases stayed unmatched. The CDR3 has 16 amino acids. Germline-derived CDR1 and CDR2 are SGHVS and FQNEAQ. This CDR3 is CASSLVVAGLGNEQFF. CDR3 bases: TGTGCCAGCAGCTTAGTGGTAGCGGGGCTCGGCAATGAGCAGTTCTTC.

The V and J genes are TRBV25-1 and TRBJ2-1, with D perhaps matching TRBD2 (5 bases). CDR3 length equals 14 residues. CDR1 MGHDK and CDR2 SYGVNS come from the germline V gene. With 6 bases removed from V and 2 bases from J, the gap between germline ends came to 11 bases. CDR3 region: CASRETGTYNEQFF. DNA for the CDR3: TGTGCCAGCAGGGAGACGGGGACCTACAATGAGCAGTTCTTC.

The chain is built from TRBV7-2 and TRBJ2-4; D unresolved. V lost 1 base to trimming and J lost 0 bases, with 10 bases between them. CDR3 length: 16 residues. CDR1 SGHTA and CDR2 FQGNSA come from the germline V gene. The CDR3: CASSLGGVEAKNIQYF. The CDR3 coding sequence is TGTGCCAGCAGCTTAGGAGGAGTGGAAGCCAAAAACATTCAGTACTTC.

The chain uses TRBV4-1 and TRBJ2-3, with a possible D match to TRBD2 (5 bases). CDR1 is MGHRA, CDR2 YSYEKL, per germline. Trimming took 4 bases from V and 6 from J, leaving 11 bases between them. This CDR3 comprises 13 residues. The CDR3 spells CASSLTRADTQYF. As DNA, the CDR3 is TGCGCCAGCAGCCTGACGAGGGCGGATACGCAGTATTTT.

V usage is TRBV5-1 and J usage is TRBJ2-5, with TRBD2 as a possible D gene (6 bases). V was trimmed by 4 bases and J by 3 bases, leaving 13 bases between them. The CDR3 runs to 14 residues. Germline V gene data show CDR1 as SGHRS and CDR2 as YFSETQ. CDR3 amino acids: CASSRGGTEETQYF. Written as DNA, the CDR3 is TGCGCCAGCAGCCGGGGCGGGACGGAAGAGACCCAGTACTTC.

This rearrangement joins TRBV7-6 to TRBJ2-7; TRBD1 aligns across 9 bases. This CDR3 region has 15 residues. Germline-derived CDR1 and CDR2 are SGHVS and FNYEAQ. J gave up 4 bases and V 4 bases, and 8 bases lay outside the gene matches. In nucleotides, the CDR3 is TGTGCCAGCAGCTCCCCGGGACAGGGACGATACGAGCAGTACTTC. It specifies CASSSPGQGRYEQYF.

Turning to this clone: Germline is not matched at one junction end, which may reflect a read error. The rearrangement uses TRBV28 and TRBJ1-2; no definite D call. This CDR3 is built from 14 residues. CDR1 and CDR2 (germline): MDHEN, SYDVKM. CDR3 residues: CASSSERSNYGYPF. The CDR3 DNA sequence: TGTGCCAGCAGTTCCGAAAGGTCCAACTATGGCTACCCCTTC.

The J gene is TRBJ2-1, the V gene TRBV6-4; 9 bases align to TRBD1. CDR1 and CDR2 from the germline V gene are MRHNA and SNTAGT. J lost 6 bases, V lost 6 bases, and 9 bases had no gene match. The CDR3 loop spans 15 amino acids. The CDR3 DNA sequence: TGTGCCAGCAGCTCCGGGACAGGGAACGGCAATGAGCAGTTCTTC. This codes for CASSSGTGNGNEQFF.

The gene calls are TRBV10-3 and TRBJ1-2; D unclear. In germline, CDR1 is ENHRY, CDR2 SYGVKD. CDR3 length equals 13 residues. Trimming stripped 7 bases from V and 8 bases from J, with 17 bases between. The CDR3 reads CAITLTVRDGYTF. As DNA, the CDR3 is TGTGCCATCACCTTAACAGTCAGAGACGGCTACACCTTC.